The 30 T cell receptor beta chains below all came from one sample that was sequenced in a study of T cell changes during pregnancy in multiple sclerosis. Clones were sequenced by immunoSEQ multiplex PCR, and TCRdb holds only the in-frame ones, with some missing. The repertoire holds some 80,000 clones, with nearly 95% as singletons. The sample consisted of CD4+ T cells from peripheral blood mononuclear cells, taken after pregnancy. The receptor set was obtained from a female donor with multiple sclerosis, enrolled in a pregnancy study.

The V and J genes are TRBV5-8 and TRBJ1-2; TRBD1 agrees at 7 bases. Germline CDR1 and CDR2: SGHTS and YDEGEE. Trimming cost V 5 bases and J 8 bases; bases outside gene matches: 9. The CDR3 is 13 amino acids. CDR3 amino acids: CASRRDSPKGYTF. The CDR3 nucleotides read TGTGCCAGCAGGCGGGACAGTCCAAAGGGCTACACCTTC.

The V call is TRBV18, the J call TRBJ1-1, with 7 nucleotides matching TRBD1. This CDR3 has 15 residues. Germline-derived CDR1 and CDR2 are KGHSH and LQKENI. V trimming: 1 base; J trimming: 1 base; junction bases outside the gene matches: 3. In nucleotides, the CDR3 is TGTGCCAGCTCACCACGAACAGGGGAGAACACTGAAGCTTTCTTT. Protein sequence: CASSPRTGENTEAFF.

The J gene is TRBJ1-1, the V gene TRBV5-6; TRBD1 is a possible D gene (6 bases). The ends were cut back, 4 bases at V and 0 bases at J, with 13 bases in the middle. Germline-derived CDR1 and CDR2 are SGHDT and YYEEEE. This CDR3 has 15 amino acids. CDR3 DNA: TGTGCCAGCAGCCCTGGACAGACCATGAACACTGAAGCTTTCTTT. Protein sequence: CASSPGQTMNTEAFF. Variable domain in full (rest from reference TRBV5-6 and TRBJ1-1): DAGVTQSPTHLIKTRGQQVTLRCSPKSGHDTVSWYQQALGQGPQFIFQYYEEEERQRGNFPDRFSGHQFPNYSSELNVNALLLGDSALYLCASSPGQTMNTEAFFGQGTRLTVV.

The chain uses TRBV7-2 and TRBJ2-7; perhaps TRBD2 as D (6 bases). This CDR3 has 14 amino acids. Trimming removed 2 bases at V and 6 bases at J, with 14 bases between. Germline V lookup: CDR1 SGHTA, CDR2 FQGNSA. CDR3 sequence (DNA): TGTGCCAGCAGCTTACTTACTAGCAAAAGCGAGCAGTACTTC. This sequence encodes CASSLLTSKSEQYF. The whole variable domain, filled in from reference TRBV7-2 and TRBJ2-7, reads GAGVSQSPSNKVTEKGKDVELRCDPISGHTALYWYRQSLGQGLEFLIYFQGNSAPDKSGLPSDRFSAERTGGSVSTLTIQRTQQEDSAVYLCASSLLTSKSEQYFGPGTRLTVT.

This sequence joins TRBV27 and TRBJ2-1; the match to TRBD1 covers 9 bases. There are 18 residues in the CDR3. V was clipped by 0 bases and J by 4 bases; unmatched bases: 10. The germline CDR1 and CDR2 sequences are MNHEY and SMNVEV (reference sequence). The CDR3, as DNA: TGTGCCAGCAGTTTATCCTTGGGACAGGGTTCGATATACAATGAGCAGTTCTTC. Translating it yields CASSLSLGQGSIYNEQFF.

The chain recombines TRBV25-1 with TRBJ2-1; no definite D call. Trimming took off 1 base at V and 4 bases at J, with 5 bases between the two ends. The germline V gene encodes CDR1 MGHDK and CDR2 SYGVNS. The CDR3 consists of 13 residues. CDR3 residues: CASSESIYNEQFF. The CDR3 DNA reads as TGTGCCAGCAGTGAATCTATATACAATGAGCAGTTCTTC. The whole variable domain, filled in from reference TRBV25-1 and TRBJ2-1, reads EADIYQTPRYLVIGTGKKITLECSQTMGHDKMYWYQQDPGMELHLIHYSYGVNSTEKGDLSSESTVSRIRTEHFPLTLESARPSHTSQYLCASSESIYNEQFFGPGTRLTVL.

V gene TRBV28 combines with J gene TRBJ2-7, with 9 bases lining up with TRBD1. The CDR3 is made up of 15 amino acids. V lost 6 bases and J lost 4; bases outside the gene matches: 10. Germline CDR1 and CDR2: MDHEN and SYDVKM. CDR3 coding DNA: TGTGCCAGCAGCCCCCCGGGACAGGGACGTTACGAGCAGTACTTC. It translates to CASSPPGQGRYEQYF.

V gene TRBV30 combines with J gene TRBJ2-4, with TRBD1 matching 9 bases. This CDR3 contains 16 residues. The germline V gene has CDR1 GTSNPN and CDR2 SVGIG (reference sequence). With V trimmed by 1 base and J by 4 bases, 8 bases remained unmatched. CDR3 DNA sequence: TGTGCCTGGAGTGACCCCCGGACAGGGGCAAAAAACATTCAGTACTTC. Residues: CAWSDPRTGAKNIQYF.

The chain couples TRBV6-4 to TRBJ1-4; perhaps TRBD1 as D (6 bases). Germline V gene sequence: CDR1 MRHNA, CDR2 SNTAGT. V shed 6 bases and J shed 5 bases, with 25 bases lying between them. This CDR3 region has 18 residues. CDR3 in amino acids: CASSRPLLPGHKNEKLFF. As DNA, the CDR3 is TGTGCCAGCAGCCGACCCTTACTCCCGGGACACAAGAATGAAAAACTGTTTTTT.

In its sample, this clone was seen once. This CDR3 reads CASRSSGGGETQYF. For the CDR3, the DNA is TGTGCCAGCAGATCCTCCGGGGGGGGAGAGACCCAGTACTTC. The V and J genes are TRBV7-2 and TRBJ2-5; 8 nucleotides align to TRBD2. V dropped 6 bases and J dropped 4; count of bases not matched to a gene: 7. This CDR3 is built from 14 residues. The germline gives CDR1 SGHTA, CDR2 FQGNSA.

The genes are TRBV30 and TRBJ1-2, with D uncertain. The germline V gene has CDR1 GTSNPN and CDR2 SVGIG (reference sequence). V was trimmed by 6 bases and J by 4 bases, leaving 18 bases between them. There are 14 residues in the CDR3. CDR3 DNA sequence: TGTGCCTGCAGGAGGAGGGAGACTAGCTATGGCTACACCTTC. This codes for CACRRRETSYGYTF.

The J gene is TRBJ2-1, the V gene TRBV5-1; D uncertain. The germline V gene encodes CDR1 SGHRS and CDR2 YFSETQ. Trimming removed 2 bases at V and 0 bases at J, with 6 bases between. This CDR3 has 14 amino acids. CDR3 protein: CASSFIRSYNEQFF. The CDR3, as DNA: TGCGCCAGCAGCTTTATCCGCTCCTACAATGAGCAGTTCTTC.

This clone was observed once. The genes are TRBV9 and TRBJ2-7, with no clear D. V shed 0 bases and J shed 5 bases, with 12 bases lying between them. Germline V lookup: CDR1 SGDLS, CDR2 YYNGEE. The CDR3 consists of 14 residues. CDR3 in DNA: TGTGCCAGCAGCGTAGGGCCTCAAACCAACGAGCAGTACTTC. It translates to CASSVGPQTNEQYF.

J is TRBJ2-1 and V is TRBV2; 9 bases map to TRBD2. After removal of 7 bases from V and 0 bases from J, the junction contained 7 bases not matched to a gene. Germline V CDR1 and CDR2: SNHLY, FYNNEI. This CDR3 contains 16 residues. This CDR3 reads CASKVAGVPSYNEQFF. In nucleotides, the CDR3 is TGTGCCAGCAAGGTAGCGGGAGTCCCCTCCTACAATGAGCAGTTCTTC.

This chain's CDR3 is CASSSGGGYTF. The CDR3 bases are TGTGCCAGCAGCTCCGGCGGGGGCTACACCTTC. The chain is built from TRBV7-2 and TRBJ1-2; no clear D. Trimming shortened V by 4 bases and J by 8 bases, and 8 bases separated the two germline ends. This CDR3 region has 11 residues. Germline V gene lookup returns CDR1 SGHTA and CDR2 FQGNSA.

The chain has TRBV27 and TRBJ2-2, with 11 bases matching TRBD2. Trimming took 7 bases from V and 3 from J; bases not matched to a gene: 7. Germline CDR1 reads MNHEY; CDR2 reads SMNVEV (reference sequence). The CDR3 is 16 amino acids. The CDR3 coding sequence is TGTGCCAGCACCCGACTAGCGGGATTGGACACCGGGGAGCTGTTTTTT. Translation gives CASTRLAGLDTGELFF.

The chain carries TRBV5-5 and TRBJ1-3; the match to TRBD1 covers 9 bases. The V gene end was trimmed by 4 bases and the J gene end by 3 bases; junction bases not matched to a gene: 8. The CDR3 has 16 residues. Germline CDR1 and CDR2: SGHKS and YYEKEE (reference sequence). DNA of the CDR3: TGTGCCAGCAGCCAGGAACAGGGGGCGGTTGGAAACACCATATATTTT. This codes for CASSQEQGAVGNTIYF.

The V call is TRBV18, the J call TRBJ2-3, with D perhaps matching TRBD1 (6 bases). V was cut by 4 bases and J by 4 bases, with 18 bases left in between. This CDR3 spans 16 amino acids. CDR1 is KGHSH and CDR2 is LQKENI in the germline V gene. The CDR3 reads CASSQPAGEGADTQYF. Here the CDR3 DNA reads TGTGCCAGCTCACAACCAGCAGGAGAGGGGGCAGATACGCAGTATTTT. Complete variable domain (other parts from reference TRBV18 and TRBJ2-3): NAGVMQNPRHLVRRRGQEARLRCSPMKGHSHVYWYRQLPEEGLKFMVYLQKENIIDESGMPKERFSAEFPKEGPSILRIQQVVRGDSAAYFCASSQPAGEGADTQYFGPGTRLTVL.

V usage is TRBV19 and J usage is TRBJ2-1; D perhaps matches TRBD2 (6 bases). The V and J ends lost 1 base and 9 bases respectively, with 13 bases between them. Germline CDR1 is LNHDA and CDR2 is SQIVND (reference sequence). This CDR3 has 14 residues. The CDR3 loop is CASSIAGLVGEQFF. The CDR3 DNA reads as TGTGCCAGTAGTATAGCGGGACTGGTGGGTGAGCAGTTCTTC.

This sequence joins TRBV28 and TRBJ1-1; D perhaps matches TRBD1 (6 bases). Germline loops: CDR1 MDHEN, CDR2 SYDVKM. The CDR3 consists of 16 residues. V lost 5 bases to trimming and J lost 6 bases, with 22 bases between them. As DNA, the CDR3 is TGTGCCAGCAGTCCAAAGGGGGGGGCCTCGGTACCTGAAGCTTTCTTT. Protein: CASSPKGGASVPEAFF.

This chain joins TRBV30 and TRBJ1-4; TRBD1 might be the D (5 bases). CDR1 and CDR2 from the germline V gene are GTSNPN and SVGIG (reference sequence). Trimming pared 0 bases from V and 13 bases from J, leaving 18 bases between. CDR3 size: 14 residues. CDR3 region: CAWSVGALLTGLFF. Here the CDR3 DNA reads TGTGCCTGGAGTGTAGGGGCCCTCTTGACTGGACTGTTTTTT.

The CDR3 DNA follows: TGTGCCAGCAGGACGGGACAGATCTATGGCTACACCTTC. Amino acid sequence: CASRTGQIYGYTF. The chain uses TRBV2 and TRBJ1-2, with 7 nucleotides matching TRBD1. Trimming removed 6 bases from V and 4 bases from J; junction bases left unmatched: 5. This CDR3 region has 13 residues. The germline CDR1 and CDR2 sequences are SNHLY and FYNNEI.

The chain's CDR3 is CASSLWGGGDQETQYF. CDR3 in DNA: TGTGCCAGCAGTTTATGGGGAGGAGGGGACCAAGAGACCCAGTACTTC. This chain links TRBV27 with TRBJ2-5; perhaps TRBD2 as D (6 bases). Trimming took 1 base from V and 0 from J, leaving 12 bases between them. Germline V lookup: CDR1 MNHEY, CDR2 SMNVEV (reference sequence). The CDR3 runs to 16 residues.

This sequence joins TRBV9 and TRBJ1-3; TRBD1 is a possible D gene (6 bases). Germline lookup yields CDR1 SGDLS and CDR2 YYNGEE. Trimming shortened V by 5 bases and J by 7 bases, and 13 bases separated the two germline ends. This CDR3 comprises 13 residues. In DNA form, the CDR3 reads TGTGCCAGCAGTGCGGGGGGCGGTAACACCATATATTTT. This gives the protein CASSAGGGNTIYF.

This chain links TRBV7-8 with TRBJ2-1; no definite D call. Trimming removed 1 base from V and 6 bases from J, with 16 bases in between. CDR3 length: 16 residues. Germline V CDR1 and CDR2: SGHVS, FQNEAQ. CDR3 sequence reads: CASSLGTSRGPNEQFF. CDR3 bases: TGTGCCAGCAGCTTAGGTACCAGTCGCGGCCCCAATGAGCAGTTCTTC.

This clone was detected only once. The chain recombines TRBV28 with TRBJ2-1; 10 nucleotides agree with TRBD2. The V and J ends lost 2 bases and 12 bases, in that order; junction bases with no gene match: 7. Germline CDR1 and CDR2: MDHEN and SYDVKM. This CDR3 has 14 residues. CDR3 DNA: TGTGCCAGCAGTTTAGGGGCGCTAGCGGGAGTGCAGTTCTTC. It yields the protein CASSLGALAGVQFF.

This sequence joins TRBV27 and TRBJ1-1; D remains unclear. CDR1 and CDR2 (germline): MNHEY, SMNVEV (reference sequence). Trimming shortened V by 8 bases and J by 1 base, and 14 bases separated the two germline ends. The length of the CDR3 is 14 residues. The CDR3 reads CASSPLGGNTEAFF. The CDR3 nucleotides read TGTGCCAGCTCCCCCCTGGGAGGGAACACTGAAGCTTTCTTT.

The rearrangement joins TRBV5-4 to TRBJ1-2; D is ambiguous. CDR1 and CDR2 (germline): SGHNT, YYREEE (reference sequence). V was clipped by 0 bases and J by 4 bases, with 7 bases between them. This CDR3 spans 13 amino acids. The CDR3 here is CASSLGQIYGYTF. The CDR3 DNA is TGTGCCAGCAGCTTGGGGCAGATCTATGGCTACACCTTC.

The chain uses TRBV19 and TRBJ2-4, with D unresolved. Germline V CDR1 and CDR2: LNHDA, SQIVND (reference sequence). V lost 6 bases and J 9 bases, leaving 12 bases between the germline ends. The CDR3 contains 12 residues. This CDR3 is CASSENRVIQYF. CDR3 in DNA: TGTGCCAGTAGCGAGAATCGGGTCATTCAGTACTTC.

This clone has only one observation. In DNA form, the CDR3 reads TGTGCCAGCAGCATGACAGGGATCCGCTCTGGAAACACCATATATTTT. Translating it yields CASSMTGIRSGNTIYF. The genes are TRBV5-5 and TRBJ1-3; 7 bases are shared with TRBD1. J lost 0 bases, V lost 4 bases, and 7 bases had no gene match. This CDR3 contains 16 residues. Per the germline V gene, CDR1 is SGHKS and CDR2 is YYEKEE (reference sequence).